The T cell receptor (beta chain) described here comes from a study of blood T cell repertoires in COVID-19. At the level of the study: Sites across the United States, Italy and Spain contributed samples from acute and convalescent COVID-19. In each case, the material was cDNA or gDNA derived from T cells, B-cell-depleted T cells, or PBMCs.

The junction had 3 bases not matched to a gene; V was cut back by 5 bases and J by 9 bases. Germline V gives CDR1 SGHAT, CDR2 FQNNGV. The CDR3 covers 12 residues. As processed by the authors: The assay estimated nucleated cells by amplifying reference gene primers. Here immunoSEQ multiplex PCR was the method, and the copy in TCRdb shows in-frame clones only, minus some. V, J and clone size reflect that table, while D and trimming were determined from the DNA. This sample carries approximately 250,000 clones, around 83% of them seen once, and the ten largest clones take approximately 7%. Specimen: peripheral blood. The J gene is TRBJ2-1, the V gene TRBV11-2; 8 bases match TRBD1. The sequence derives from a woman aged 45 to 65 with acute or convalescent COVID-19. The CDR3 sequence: CASSQTGVEQFF. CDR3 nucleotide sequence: TGTGCCAGCAGCCAGACAGGGGTTGAGCAGTTCTTC.